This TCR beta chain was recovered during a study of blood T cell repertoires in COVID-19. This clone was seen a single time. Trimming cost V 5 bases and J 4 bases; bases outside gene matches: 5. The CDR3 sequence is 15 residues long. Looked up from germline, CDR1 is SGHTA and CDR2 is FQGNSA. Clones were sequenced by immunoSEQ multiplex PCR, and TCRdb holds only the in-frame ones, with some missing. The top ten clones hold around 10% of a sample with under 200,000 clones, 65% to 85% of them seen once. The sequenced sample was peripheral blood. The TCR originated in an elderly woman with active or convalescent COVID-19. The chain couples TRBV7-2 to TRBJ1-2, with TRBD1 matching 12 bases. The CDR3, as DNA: TGTGCCAGCAGCCCCGGGACAGGGGGCCGCTATGGCTACACCTTC. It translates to CASSPGTGGRYGYTF.